The T cell receptor beta chain under discussion was sequenced for a study of breast tumors, draining lymph nodes, adjacent tissues. Trimming at V came to 3 bases and at J to 3 bases, leaving 4 bases not matched to a gene. This CDR3 comprises 14 residues. Germline assignment: CDR1 SGHRS and CDR2 YFSETQ. Axillary draining lymph nodes of breast cancer patients supplied the node samples. TCRdb re-called the multiplex PCR reads through MiXCR, storing one row per CDR3 protein. Of fewer than 150,000 distinct CDR3 sequences in the sample, about 20% were seen once. This clonotype has a count of ten or more. V usage is TRBV5-1 and J usage is TRBJ2-5; 8 nucleotides align to TRBD2. The TCR sequence derives from a female donor with breast cancer. Some clones in this sample may be carry-over from other donors' samples. Sequencing was performed on axillary lymph node tissue. The CDR3 sequence is CASSSTAGEETQYF. The CDR3 bases are TGCGCCAGCAGCTCGACAGCGGGGGAAGAGACCCAGTACTTC.